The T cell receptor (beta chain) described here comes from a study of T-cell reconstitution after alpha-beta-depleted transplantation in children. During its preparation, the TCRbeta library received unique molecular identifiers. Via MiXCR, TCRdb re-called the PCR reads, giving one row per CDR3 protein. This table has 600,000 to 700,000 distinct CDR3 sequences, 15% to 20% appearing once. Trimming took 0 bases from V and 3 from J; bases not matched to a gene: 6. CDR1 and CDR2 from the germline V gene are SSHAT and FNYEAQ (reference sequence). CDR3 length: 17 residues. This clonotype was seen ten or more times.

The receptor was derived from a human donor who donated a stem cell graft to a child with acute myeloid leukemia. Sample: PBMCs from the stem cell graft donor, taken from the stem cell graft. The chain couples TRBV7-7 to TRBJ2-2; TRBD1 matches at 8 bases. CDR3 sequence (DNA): TGTGCCAGCAGCTTAGCGCTGGGACAGGACTACACCGGGGAGCTGTTTTTT. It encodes CASSLALGQDYTGELFF.